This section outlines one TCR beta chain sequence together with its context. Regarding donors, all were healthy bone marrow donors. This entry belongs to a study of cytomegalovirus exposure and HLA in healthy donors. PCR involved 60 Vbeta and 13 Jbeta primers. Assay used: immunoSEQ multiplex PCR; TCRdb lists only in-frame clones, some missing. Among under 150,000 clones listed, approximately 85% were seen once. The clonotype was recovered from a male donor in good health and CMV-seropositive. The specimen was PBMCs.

This chain's CDR3 is CAIRDPSGDTQYF. CDR3 DNA sequence: TGTGCCATCAGGGACCCGAGCGGGGATACGCAGTATTTT. The V call is TRBV10-3, the J call TRBJ2-3, with D possibly TRBD2 on 6 matching bases. V was shortened by 6 bases and J by 6 bases, with 13 bases between the two germline ends. CDR3 length: 13 residues. CDR1 is ENHRY, CDR2 SYGVKD, per germline.